Each of the 21 T cell receptor beta chains below was sequenced from the same sample in a study of blood T cell repertoires in COVID-19. Clones were sequenced by immunoSEQ multiplex PCR, and TCRdb holds only the in-frame ones, with some missing. Of tens of thousands of clones in the sample, 82% were seen once. Sequencing was done on a sample of peripheral blood. Source of these receptors: a man between 45 and 60 years old with acute or convalescent COVID-19.

The J gene is TRBJ2-7, the V gene TRBV27, with 11 nucleotides matching TRBD1. V shed 4 bases and J 4 bases; nucleotides not matched to a gene: 6. This CDR3 contains 15 residues. Germline CDR1 is MNHEY and CDR2 is SMNVEV (reference sequence). The CDR3 sequence is CASSSRTGGLYEQYF. The CDR3 region has the DNA TGTGCCAGCAGTTCCCGGACAGGGGGCTTATACGAGCAGTACTTC.

CDR3 in amino acids: CSVVQGGTEAFF. CDR3 bases: TGCAGCGTTGTTCAGGGAGGCACTGAAGCTTTCTTT. The chain couples TRBV29-1 to TRBJ1-1, with D maybe TRBD1 (5 bases). Trimming cost V 4 bases and J 4 bases, with 10 bases left between them. CDR1 SQVTM and CDR2 ANQGSEA come from the germline V gene. CDR3 size: 12 residues.

The chain is built from TRBV27 and TRBJ2-2, with 8 bases fitting TRBD2. The CDR3 runs 15 residues. Trimming took 7 bases from V and 6 from J; bases not matched to a gene: 10. CDR1 is MNHEY and CDR2 is SMNVEV in the germline V gene (reference sequence). The CDR3, as DNA: TGTGCCAGCACACAACGCGGGGGGCCAGCCGGGGAGCTGTTTTTT. It yields the protein CASTQRGGPAGELFF.

This chain joins TRBV2 and TRBJ1-5; TRBD1 might be the D (5 bases). From germline, CDR1 is SNHLY and CDR2 FYNNEI. V was cut by 3 bases and J by 6 bases, with 9 bases left in between. The CDR3 has 13 amino acids. For the CDR3, the DNA is TGTGCCAGCAGTGATCGGGGGATTCAGCCCCAGCATTTT. This sequence encodes CASSDRGIQPQHF.

This chain connects TRBV10-3 to TRBJ1-2; D possibly corresponds to TRBD1 (6 bases). The V end lost 0 bases, the J end lost 2 bases, and 13 bases lay between the germline ends. This CDR3 has 16 amino acids. From germline, CDR1 is ENHRY and CDR2 SYGVKD. The CDR3 sequence: CAISESGGGLNYGYTF. CDR3 coding DNA: TGTGCCATCAGTGAGTCGGGCGGGGGGCTGAACTATGGCTACACCTTC.

The chain carries TRBV6-4 and TRBJ1-2, with 8 bases aligning to TRBD1. Germline CDR1 and CDR2: MRHNA and SNTAGT. Trimming cost V 4 bases and J 7 bases; bases outside gene matches: 8. The length of the CDR3 is 14 residues. CDR3 sequence: CASSAETGVRGYTF. CDR3 nucleotides: TGTGCCAGCAGTGCAGAGACAGGGGTGCGTGGCTACACCTTC.

The V and J genes are TRBV7-9 and TRBJ2-5; D gene ambiguous. The germline CDR1 and CDR2 sequences are SEHNR and FQNEAQ (reference sequence). The CDR3 is made up of 14 amino acids. V lost 3 bases and J 2 bases, leaving 10 bases between the germline ends. CDR3 protein: CASSLVQAQETQYF. CDR3 in DNA: TGTGCCAGCAGCTTGGTGCAGGCACAAGAGACCCAGTACTTC.

This clone was observed a single time. CDR3 coding DNA: TGTGCCAGCAGTGAAGCATTCTCTCAGCCCCAGCATTTT. Its protein product is CASSEAFSQPQHF. The chain recombines TRBV2 with TRBJ1-5; no definite D call. The CDR3 is made up of 13 amino acids. The germline CDR1 and CDR2 sequences are SNHLY and FYNNEI. V lost 0 bases and J 6 bases, leaving 6 bases between the germline ends. The full variable domain, in which reference TRBV2 and TRBJ1-5 provide the parts outside the CDR3, is EPEVTQTPSHQVTQMGQEVILRCVPISNHLYFYWYRQILGQKVEFLVSFYNNEISEKSEIFDDQFSVERPDGSNFTLKIRSTKLEDSAMYFCASSEAFSQPQHFGDGTRLSIL.

The V gene is TRBV30, the J gene TRBJ1-1; TRBD1 aligns across 10 bases. The CDR3 length is 14 residues. CDR1 and CDR2 from the germline V gene are GTSNPN and SVGIG (reference sequence). Trimming removed 4 bases from V and 4 bases from J; junction bases left unmatched: 6. The CDR3 sequence: CAWNSGQGITEAFF. Here the CDR3 DNA reads TGTGCCTGGAATTCGGGACAGGGGATCACTGAAGCTTTCTTT.

The rearrangement uses TRBV5-4 and TRBJ2-7; D may be TRBD2 (6 bases). Germline V gives CDR1 SGHNT, CDR2 YYREEE (reference sequence). The CDR3 totals 14 residues. Trimming cost V 2 bases and J 1 base, with 10 bases left between them. This chain's CDR3 is CASSLSGRSYEQYF. DNA for the CDR3: TGTGCCAGCAGCTTATCGGGGAGGTCCTACGAGCAGTACTTC.

The rearrangement joins TRBV3-1 (or the pseudogene TRBV3-2) to TRBJ2-2, with 7 bases fitting TRBD1. The germline gives CDR1 LGHDT, CDR2 YNNKEL (reference sequence). The CDR3 has 17 amino acids. The V segment lost 2 bases and the J segment 0 bases; nucleotides outside the gene matches: 6. This chain's CDR3 is CASSQSPGTANTGELFF. CDR3 bases: TGTGCCAGCAGCCAAAGTCCCGGGACAGCGAACACCGGGGAGCTGTTTTTT.

The V call is TRBV7-2, the J call TRBJ2-1; TRBD2 is a possible D gene (6 bases). Germline-derived CDR1 and CDR2 are SGHTA and FQGNSA. V shed 6 bases and J shed 1 base, with 22 bases lying between them. The CDR3 contains 18 residues. CDR3 sequence (DNA): TGTGCCAGCAGTTTAAGACCGACTGGGGGAGGATCCTACAATGAGCAGTTCTTC. This translates into CASSLRPTGGGSYNEQFF.

The rearrangement links TRBV3-1 (or the pseudogene TRBV3-2) to TRBJ1-2; weak D call: TRBD1 (5 bases). The CDR3 extends over 14 amino acids. Germline assignment: CDR1 LGHDT and CDR2 YNNKEL (reference sequence). With 0 bases removed from V and 4 bases from J, the gap between germline ends came to 9 bases. CDR3 protein: CASSQEWQGYGYTF. CDR3 coding DNA: TGTGCCAGCAGCCAAGAGTGGCAGGGCTATGGCTACACCTTC.

The genes are TRBV6-2 or TRBV6-3 and TRBJ2-3; 7 nucleotides line up with TRBD1. Germline V gene data show CDR1 as MNHEY and CDR2 as SVGEGT. J gave up 3 bases and V 0 bases, and 6 bases lay outside the gene matches. The CDR3 spans 16 residues. CDR3 DNA: TGTGCCAGCAGTTACTCGGGACAGATACTAACAGATACGCAGTATTTT. It codes for CASSYSGQILTDTQYF.

In DNA form, the CDR3 reads TGTGCCAGCAGTTACTCGTGGGGGGGCAACACTGAAGCTTTCTTT. Translation gives CASSYSWGGNTEAFF. The chain has TRBV6-5 and TRBJ1-1; maybe TRBD1 (6 bases). The CDR3 consists of 15 residues. The V gene's germline CDR1 is MNHEY and CDR2 SVGAGI. Trimming took off 0 bases at V and 2 bases at J, with 10 bases between the two ends.

This clone was detected only a few times. The chain couples TRBV4-2 to TRBJ2-2; the match to TRBD2 covers 9 bases. V shed 0 bases and J 5 bases; nucleotides not matched to a gene: 7. This CDR3 is built from 17 residues. CDR1 LGHNA and CDR2 YNFKEQ come from the germline V gene. The DNA for the CDR3 is TGTGCCAGCAGCCAAGAGCTCCTAGCGGGGCGGACCGGGGAGCTGTTTTTT. It yields the protein CASSQELLAGRTGELFF.

The rearrangement uses TRBV9 and TRBJ1-4; possibly TRBD1 for D (5 bases). The ends were cut back, 4 bases at V and 0 bases at J, with 16 bases in the middle. This CDR3 region has 17 residues. Germline assignment: CDR1 SGDLS and CDR2 YYNGEE. The chain's CDR3 is CASSPRGGNPTNEKLFF. The CDR3 region has the DNA TGTGCCAGCAGCCCCCGTGGGGGGAATCCAACTAATGAAAAACTGTTTTTT. The full variable domain, in which reference TRBV9 and TRBJ1-4 provide the parts outside the CDR3, is DSGVTQTPKHLITATGQRVTLRCSPRSGDLSVYWYQQSLDQGLQFLIQYYNGEERAKGNILERFSAQQFPDLHSELNLSSLELGDSALYFCASSPRGGNPTNEKLFFGSGTQLSVL.

The chain has TRBV28 and TRBJ2-1; tentatively, D is TRBD1 (6 bases). The CDR3 totals 16 residues. V was clipped by 5 bases and J by 9 bases, with 23 bases between them. The germline CDR1 and CDR2 sequences are MDHEN and SYDVKM. The CDR3: CASSGKQGKETGEQFF. In DNA form, the CDR3 reads TGTGCCAGCAGTGGAAAACAGGGAAAGGAGACCGGTGAGCAGTTCTTC.

V gene TRBV7-9 combines with J gene TRBJ2-4; 9 nucleotides agree with TRBD1. There are 13 residues in the CDR3. Trimming removed 5 bases from V and 7 bases from J; junction bases left unmatched: 3. From germline, CDR1 is SEHNR and CDR2 FQNEAQ (reference sequence). CDR3 protein: CASSRDRVNIQYF. DNA of the CDR3: TGTGCCAGCAGCCGGGACAGGGTGAACATTCAGTACTTC.

CDR3 in amino acids: CASSLDPGGAYEQYF. The CDR3 bases are TGTGCCAGCAGCTTAGATCCAGGGGGCGCTTACGAGCAGTACTTC. This chain links TRBV11-2 with TRBJ2-7; the match to TRBD1 covers 8 bases. Germline loops: CDR1 SGHAT, CDR2 FQNNGV. The ends lost 0 bases at V and 4 bases at J; junction bases unmatched: 5. This CDR3 comprises 15 residues.

The V and J genes are TRBV6-5 and TRBJ2-7; 9 bases are shared with TRBD1. Germline-derived CDR1 and CDR2 are MNHEY and SVGAGI. V lost 6 bases and J lost 1; bases outside the gene matches: 7. The CDR3 spans 15 residues. The CDR3: CASRSGTGKSYEQYF. The CDR3 coding sequence is TGTGCCAGCAGGAGCGGGACAGGGAAATCCTACGAGCAGTACTTC.